One TCR beta chain is described in this entry. Its specificity is unknown. The sample belongs to a study of T cells in localized non-small cell lung cancer. The CDR3 contains 16 residues. The germline gives CDR1 LGHNA, CDR2 YNFKEQ. Unmatched junction bases numbered 8, after V lost 4 bases and J lost 2 bases. Some clones are missing from TCRdb's copy, which holds only in-frame ones; the method was immunoSEQ multiplex PCR. The profile shows tens of thousands of clones, approximately 86% of them singletons. The study, taken as a whole, reports: It remains possible that heterogeneity exists, since only one tumor region was sequenced. The greatest T cell clonality was found in uninvolved adjacent lung (higher than in tumor). In adjacent lung appeared a median about 58 of the top 100 tumor clones.

Sequenced here: peripheral blood, sampled before any cancer treatment. The chain is built from TRBV4-2 and TRBJ1-5; 7 bases agree with TRBD1. The source is a man aged 35 to 69 with stage I lung adenocarcinoma. The DNA of the CDR3 is TGTGCCAGCAGCCCCCTGAGGGGGCGAGGCAATCAGCCCCAGCATTTT. This sequence encodes CASSPLRGRGNQPQHF.